The 27 T cell receptor beta chains presented below share a single source sample, sequenced in a study of T-cell reconstitution after alpha-beta-depleted transplantation in children. Unique molecular identifiers were used in preparing the TCRbeta library. Each CDR3 protein is one row after TCRdb ran MiXCR on the PCR reads. Of hundreds of thousands of distinct CDR3 sequences listed, approximately 15% are singletons. The sequenced sample was PBMCs from the stem cell graft donor, obtained from the stem cell graft. Receptor source: a human donor who donated a stem cell graft to a child with acute myeloid leukemia.

This clonotype was counted ten times or more. The chain employs TRBV20-1 and TRBJ2-1; 8 positions match TRBD1. J lost 0 bases, V lost 0 bases, and 4 bases had no gene match. This CDR3 contains 16 residues. Germline CDR1 is DFQATT and CDR2 is SNEGSKA (reference sequence). DNA for the CDR3: TGCAGTGCTAGAGATCGGGACAGGAGCTCCTACAATGAGCAGTTCTTC. Translating gives CSARDRDRSSYNEQFF.

The chain employs TRBV12-3 or TRBV12-4 and TRBJ2-1; D unclear. V lost 6 bases and J 9 bases, leaving 12 bases between the germline ends. The CDR3 runs 12 residues. CDR3 protein: CASSQGRTEQFF. The CDR3 region has the DNA TGTGCCAGCAGCCAAGGGCGGACTGAGCAGTTCTTC.

The chain uses TRBV13 and TRBJ2-7; the match to TRBD1 covers 12 bases. CDR3 length equals 15 residues. Germline lookup yields CDR1 PRHDT and CDR2 FYEKMQ (reference sequence). After removal of 3 bases from V and 5 bases from J, the junction contained 5 bases not matched to a gene. CDR3 nucleotide sequence: TGTGCCAGCAGCTTGGGACAGGGGGCGACCCACGAGCAGTACGTC. Translation: CASSLGQGATHEQYV.

The sample holds a few counts of this clonotype. The V call is TRBV9, the J call TRBJ2-1; D possibly corresponds to TRBD2 (5 bases). The CDR3 runs 14 residues. Trimming pared 4 bases from V and 7 bases from J, leaving 15 bases between. Germline CDR1 reads SGDLS; CDR2 reads YYNGEE. In nucleotides, the CDR3 is TGTGCCAGCAGCCCAGACTTAGCGTGGAATGAGCAGTTCTTC. Translating it yields CASSPDLAWNEQFF. The variable domain in full, with the rest retrieved from reference TRBV9 and TRBJ2-1, is DSGVTQTPKHLITATGQRVTLRCSPRSGDLSVYWYQQSLDQGLQFLIQYYNGEERAKGNILERFSAQQFPDLHSELNLSSLELGDSALYFCASSPDLAWNEQFFGPGTRLTVL.

This clonotype appeared many times. This chain joins TRBV7-2 and TRBJ1-5, with TRBD1 matching over 9 bases. The V gene's germline CDR1 is SGHTA and CDR2 FQGNSA. V shed 5 bases and J 1 base; nucleotides not matched to a gene: 3. The length of the CDR3 is 15 residues. CDR3 sequence reads: CASSRTGDSNQPQHF. DNA for the CDR3: TGTGCCAGCAGCAGGACAGGGGACAGCAATCAGCCCCAGCATTTT. The full variable domain, with the rest looked up from reference TRBV7-2 and TRBJ1-5, is GAGVSQSPSNKVTEKGKDVELRCDPISGHTALYWYRQSLGQGLEFLIYFQGNSAPDKSGLPSDRFSAERTGGSVSTLTIQRTQQEDSAVYLCASSRTGDSNQPQHFGDGTRLSIL.

The V call is TRBV10-3, the J call TRBJ1-1, with a weak D call TRBD1 (5 bases). Per the germline V gene, CDR1 is ENHRY and CDR2 is SYGVKD. V shed 2 bases and J shed 9 bases, with 22 bases lying between them. This CDR3 is built from 16 residues. The CDR3 reads CAISEGAPERGTQAFF. CDR3 coding DNA: TGTGCCATCAGTGAGGGGGCCCCAGAGAGGGGAACTCAAGCTTTCTTT.

This clonotype appeared many times. V usage is TRBV6-5 and J usage is TRBJ1-4; D unclear. Trimming took off 0 bases at V and 6 bases at J, with 17 bases between the two ends. From germline, CDR1 is MNHEY and CDR2 SVGAGI. CDR3 length equals 17 residues. The CDR3 coding sequence is TGTGCCAGCAGTTACTCGAGGGAGGCGTCCCTCTATGAAAAACTGTTTTTT. Encoded protein: CASSYSREASLYEKLFF.

This clonotype was recorded many times. The J gene is TRBJ1-1, the V gene TRBV20-1; D is ambiguous. This CDR3 is 13 amino acids long. V shed 3 bases and J shed 3 bases, with 11 bases lying between them. Per germline, CDR1 DFQATT and CDR2 SNEGSKA (reference sequence). The CDR3 DNA reads TGCAGTGCTAGGAGGGATCTTGACACTGAAGCTTTCTTT. Protein product: CSARRDLDTEAFF.

This clonotype appeared many times. The chain links TRBV6-2 or TRBV6-3 to TRBJ1-1; D call uncertain. The CDR3 is made up of 14 amino acids. V lost 2 bases and J lost 1, with 8 bases in between. Germline CDR1 reads MNHEY; CDR2 reads SVGEGT. The CDR3 DNA reads as TGTGCCAGCAGTTACACGGGAAGGAACACTGAAGCTTTCTTT. Translated, it gives CASSYTGRNTEAFF.

This clonotype has more than one count but fewer than ten. The chain joins TRBV21-1 to TRBJ2-5; TRBD1, the D gene given by the table, was not confirmed from the DNA. TRBV21-1 is a pseudogene locus. The CDR3 sequence is 16 residues long. Written as DNA, the CDR3 is TGTGCCAGCAACCGGACAGCTACCGACCTTCAAGAGACCCAGTACTTC. Its protein is CASNRTATDLQETQYF.

This clonotype was detected ten times or more. The chain has TRBV12-3 or TRBV12-4 and TRBJ2-7, with D uncertain. The CDR3 loop spans 15 amino acids. V was cut by 2 bases and J by 0 bases, with 11 bases left in between. The CDR3 reads CASSLQTPSSYEQYF. The CDR3 DNA reads TGTGCCAGCAGTTTACAGACGCCTAGCTCCTACGAGCAGTACTTC.

The rearrangement joins TRBV5-5 to TRBJ1-1; no reliable D call. The CDR3 contains 16 residues. Per the germline V gene, CDR1 is SGHKS and CDR2 is YYEKEE (reference sequence). V was trimmed by 2 bases and J by 11 bases, leaving 25 bases between them. The CDR3 bases are TGTGCCAGCAGCTTTAGAGGTGGACTTCTGGTGGAGATGGCTTTCTTT. This gives the protein CASSFRGGLLVEMAFF.

This clonotype was seen more than once but under ten times. The rearrangement links TRBV4-3 to TRBJ1-4; no clear D gene. V was trimmed by 0 bases and J by 0 bases, leaving 5 bases between them. The V gene's germline CDR1 is LGHNA and CDR2 YSLEER. The CDR3 covers 15 residues. CDR3 region: CASSQDTATNEKLFF. CDR3 sequence (DNA): TGCGCCAGCAGCCAAGATACAGCAACTAATGAAAAACTGTTTTTT.

The chain combines TRBV7-2 with TRBJ2-7, with D perhaps matching TRBD1 (6 bases). Per germline, CDR1 SGHTA and CDR2 FQGNSA. CDR3 length: 16 residues. Trimming took off 1 base at V and 3 bases at J, with 16 bases between the two ends. The CDR3, as DNA: TGTGCCAGCAGCTTAGTGGTAGGGACAACCCTCTACGAGCAGTACTTC. Its protein product is CASSLVVGTTLYEQYF.

In its sample, this clonotype was seen many times. The rearrangement links TRBV7-9 to TRBJ2-7, with a possible D match to TRBD1 (6 bases). Germline V gives CDR1 SEHNR, CDR2 FQNEAQ (reference sequence). Trimming stripped 4 bases from V and 1 base from J, with 11 bases between. The CDR3 runs to 14 residues. The CDR3 DNA reads as TGTGCCAGCAGCTCACAGGGACGGTCCTACGAGCAGTACTTC. The encoded protein is CASSSQGRSYEQYF.

V gene TRBV20-1 combines with J gene TRBJ1-3, with D unresolved. In germline, CDR1 is DFQATT, CDR2 SNEGSKA (reference sequence). The CDR3 extends over 13 amino acids. Trimming cost V 0 bases and J 4 bases, with 7 bases left between them. In nucleotides, the CDR3 is TGCAGTGCTAGAGATACCGCAGGAAACACCATATATTTT. This sequence encodes CSARDTAGNTIYF.

This clonotype was recorded many times. V is TRBV12-3 or TRBV12-4 and J is TRBJ2-5, with D possibly being TRBD1 (6 bases). Trimming took off 6 bases at V and 5 bases at J, with 19 bases between the two ends. The CDR3 loop spans 15 amino acids. The CDR3 bases are TGTGCCAGCAGGAACCAGGGGAGATTTCGGGAGACCCAGTACTTC. Protein sequence: CASRNQGRFRETQYF.

The J gene is TRBJ2-4, the V gene TRBV7-2, with a possible D match to TRBD1 (5 bases). The CDR3 covers 15 residues. The V end lost 2 bases, the J end lost 6 bases, and 14 bases lay between the germline ends. Germline CDR1 SGHTA, CDR2 FQGNSA. CDR3 amino acids: CASSLSDDSRNIQYF. As DNA, the CDR3 is TGTGCCAGCAGCTTATCTGATGACAGCAGAAACATTCAGTACTTC.

The sample holds many counts of this clonotype. The chain carries TRBV13 and TRBJ2-7, with no clear D. Germline values: CDR1 PRHDT, CDR2 FYEKMQ (reference sequence). This CDR3 contains 13 residues. Trimming removed 5 bases from V and 3 bases from J, with 11 bases in between. CDR3 nucleotide sequence: TGTGCCAGCAGCATTGGACGCAGCTACGAGCAGTACTTC. It specifies CASSIGRSYEQYF. Supplemented by reference TRBV13 and TRBJ2-7, the full variable domain reads AAGVIQSPRHLIKEKRETATLKCYPIPRHDTVYWYQQGPGQDPQFLISFYEKMQSDKGSIPDRFSAQQFSDYHSELNMSSLELGDSALYFCASSIGRSYEQYFGPGTRLTVT.

Note on this clonotype: A much bigger clone sits one base away, suggesting this may be a read error. The gene calls are TRBV15 and TRBJ2-3; TRBD1 or TRBD2 may be the D gene (5 bases each). Trimming cost V 4 bases and J 8 bases, with 19 bases left between them. The CDR3 extends over 15 amino acids. Germline loops: CDR1 LNHNV, CDR2 YYDKDF (reference sequence). CDR3: CATSTAWGFAGTQYF. CDR3 bases: TGTGCCACCAGCACCGCCTGGGGGTTCGCAGGTACGCAGTATTTT.

The chain uses TRBV7-2 and TRBJ2-5; 10 nucleotides agree with TRBD2. Looked up from germline, CDR1 is SGHTA and CDR2 is FQGNSA. This CDR3 is 15 amino acids long. V gave up 5 bases and J gave up 5 bases; unmatched junction bases: 8. In DNA form, the CDR3 reads TGTGCCAGCAGCGTTCTAGCGGGGGAATGGGAGACCCAGTACTTC. It is translated as CASSVLAGEWETQYF.

This clonotype was seen ten or more times. The chain combines TRBV9 with TRBJ1-2, with D unresolved. Germline loops: CDR1 SGDLS, CDR2 YYNGEE. The germline V and J ends were trimmed by 3 bases and 7 bases, with 7 bases remaining between them. The CDR3 extends over 11 amino acids. As DNA, the CDR3 is TGTGCCAGCAGCGAAGTCCGTGGCTACACCTTC. It is translated as CASSEVRGYTF.

In its sample, this clonotype was seen a few times. The chain has TRBV20-1 and TRBJ1-5, with D uncertain. The CDR3 consists of 15 residues. V lost 5 bases to trimming and J lost 7 bases, with 21 bases between them. Germline loops: CDR1 DFQATT, CDR2 SNEGSKA (reference sequence). The CDR3 reads CSADAGRKPGQPQHF. The CDR3 DNA reads TGCAGTGCTGACGCGGGTAGGAAACCCGGGCAGCCCCAGCATTTT.

The sample holds a few counts of this clonotype. CDR3 in DNA: TGTGCCAGCAGTTCCCGACAGGCCTCTGGAAACACCATATATTTT. Its translation is CASSSRQASGNTIYF. The chain joins TRBV7-9 to TRBJ1-3; D possibly corresponds to TRBD1 (6 bases). Germline V CDR1 and CDR2: SEHNR, FQNEAQ (reference sequence). This CDR3 has 15 amino acids. V lost 6 bases to trimming and J lost 0 bases, with 12 bases between them.

This clonotype was seen only a few times. The V gene is TRBV6-5, the J gene TRBJ2-7, with 8 bases matching TRBD2. V shed 5 bases, J shed 4 bases, and the junction held 13 bases outside the gene matches. The CDR3 length is 16 residues. Looked up from germline, CDR1 is MNHEY and CDR2 is SVGAGI. CDR3 sequence reads: CASSPRRAGDTYEQYV. The CDR3 bases are TGTGCCAGCAGTCCCCGGCGAGCGGGGGATACTTACGAGCAGTACGTC.

The chain links TRBV20-1 to TRBJ1-5; possible D gene TRBD1, 6 bases. This CDR3 has 15 amino acids. Per germline, CDR1 DFQATT and CDR2 SNEGSKA (reference sequence). Trimming removed 3 bases from V and 7 bases from J, with 19 bases in between. Here the CDR3 DNA reads TGCAGTGCTAGCCTATGGGGGCAGGGCGGCCAGCCCCAGCATTTT. It codes for CSASLWGQGGQPQHF.

This clonotype was recorded at least ten times. The V gene is TRBV29-1, the J gene TRBJ1-2; D gene uncertain. Per germline, CDR1 SQVTM and CDR2 ANQGSEA. The V end lost 7 bases, the J end lost 4 bases, and 16 bases lay between the germline ends. The CDR3 length is 13 residues. The CDR3 DNA reads as TGCAGCGACGCTAGAATCAGCGGCTATGGCTACACCTTC. Its translation is CSDARISGYGYTF.